A selection of T cell receptor beta chains follows, all from one sample in a study of OX40 agonist ivuxolimab in advanced cancers. Method: immunoSEQ multiplex PCR; TCRdb's copy keeps in-frame clones and lacks some. The top ten hold 0.15% to 0.2% of the sample, which has more than 95,000 clones, around 94% seen once. The sequences come from CD4+ or CD8+ T cells sorted from blood, collected in a trial of the OX40 agonist ivuxolimab. The receptors were gathered from an adult with an advanced solid tumor such as melanoma, head and neck, liver or kidney cancer. Each CDR3 is given with its conserved first and last residue. A D gene is named only where the DNA matches it firmly. Clone size appears in some rows only: once, few, many, or a class for an expanded clone.

J gene	D gene	clone size	V gene	CDR3 DNA	CDR3 protein
TRBJ2-7	.	.	TRBV21-1	TGTGCCAGCAGCCCACCCCTGGGGAGGGGGGAGGAGCAGTACTTC	CASSPPLGRGEEQYF
TRBJ1-1	.	once	TRBV28	TGTGCCAGCAGTGGTTCAGGGTTCTTGAACACTGAAGCTTTCTTT	CASSGSGFLNTEAFF
TRBJ1-2	.	.	TRBV10-3	TGTGCCATCAGTGAATCCTATGGCTACACCTTC	CAISESYGYTF
TRBJ1-5	.	.	TRBV27	TGTGCCAGCAGGCGGGCTGGGAGGGGGTCGAATCAGCCCCAGCATTTT	CASRRAGRGSNQPQHF
TRBJ1-5	TRBD1	.	TRBV2	TGTGCCAGCAGTGAAGTATGGACAGGGGATCAGCCCCAGCATTTT	CASSEVWTGDQPQHF
TRBJ2-1	.	.	TRBV5-1	TGCGCCAGCAGCTTGCTCCCCGGGACCACCAACAATGAGCAGTTCTTC	CASSLLPGTTNNEQFF
TRBJ2-1	.	.	TRBV11-3	TGTGCCAGCAGCCCTGCCCATGCGGGTCGGAGCTCCTACAATGAGCAGTTCTTC	CASSPAHAGRSSYNEQFF
TRBJ1-1	.	few	TRBV4-1	TGCGCCAGCAGCCAAGAACAGGGCCTGATTGAAGCTTTCTTT	CASSQEQGLIEAFF
TRBJ2-1	TRBD1	.	TRBV5-1	TGCGCCAGCAGACCCTGGACAGGGGAGCAGTTCTTC	CASRPWTGEQFF
TRBJ2-6	.	.	TRBV28	TGTGCCAGCAGCTCCTCTGGGGCCAACGTCCTGACTTTC	CASSSSGANVLTF
TRBJ1-1	.	.	TRBV9	TGTGCCAGCAGCGTAGGAATGCGGGACCCAGCGGGAGCTTTCTTT	CASSVGMRDPAGAFF
TRBJ1-1	TRBD1	.	TRBV5-1	TGCGCCAGCAGCTTGTTTGGGACAGAAACCACTGAAGCTTTCTTT	CASSLFGTETTEAFF
TRBJ1-3	.	.	TRBV14	TGTGCCAGCAGCCAACGGGGAAACACCATATATTTT	CASSQRGNTIYF
TRBJ2-1	.	.	TRBV9	TGTGCCAGCAGCGTAGGATCGCCGGGGAGAATCAATGAGCAGTTCTTC	CASSVGSPGRINEQFF
TRBJ1-1	.	.	TRBV10-2	TGCGCCAGCAGTGAGTCGCAGGGGAACACTGAAGCTTTCTTT	CASSESQGNTEAFF
TRBJ1-2	.	few	TRBV6-5	TGTGCCAGCAGCACCCAACGGGACTATGGCTACACCTTC	CASSTQRDYGYTF
TRBJ2-1	TRBD2	.	TRBV4-3	TGCGCCAGCAGCCCCAGGCTAGCGGGGGACCCGAGCTCCTACAATGAGCAGTTCTTC	CASSPRLAGDPSSYNEQFF
TRBJ1-1	.	.	TRBV5-1	TGCGCCAGCCAGAAAGTGGGACTGAACACTGAAGCTTTCTTT	CASQKVGLNTEAFF
TRBJ2-5	.	.	TRBV9	TGTGCCAGCAGCCCCCGGGGGAGGATTGAAGAGACCCAGTACTTC	CASSPRGRIEETQYF
TRBJ1-3	.	.	TRBV5-1	TGCGCCAGCAGCTTCTGGGGGGGCTCTGGAAACACCATATATTTT	CASSFWGGSGNTIYF
TRBJ2-7	.	.	TRBV10-3	TGTGCCATCAGTGACTCGATTCGGATGGGTGAGCAGTACTTC	CAISDSIRMGEQYF
TRBJ2-3	TRBD1	few	TRBV10-1	TGCGCCAGCAGGGACAGGGCGACAGATACGCAGTATTTT	CASRDRATDTQYF
TRBJ2-3	TRBD2	.	TRBV5-4	TGTGCCAGCAGCTCCCCCCCGGCGGGGGGATCGGATACGCAGTATTTT	CASSSPPAGGSDTQYF
TRBJ1-5	.	few	TRBV5-1	TGCGCCAGCAGCTTGGGGAGGGATCAGCCCCAGCATTTT	CASSLGRDQPQHF
TRBJ2-5	.	.	TRBV5-4	TGTGCCAGCAGCCCGGGACTTTATCAAGAGACCCAGTACTTC	CASSPGLYQETQYF
TRBJ2-7	TRBD1	.	TRBV19	TGTGCCAGTGCCCGGTCCGGGACAGCCTACGAGCAGTACTTC	CASARSGTAYEQYF
TRBJ1-3	.	.	TRBV7-2	TGTGCCAGCAGCTTAGTAGGTAGTGCCGCTGGAAACACCATATATTTT	CASSLVGSAAGNTIYF
TRBJ2-5	.	.	TRBV27	TGTGCCAGCAGTTCCCACCTCCAAGAGACCCAGTACTTC	CASSSHLQETQYF
TRBJ2-7	.	.	TRBV6-5	TGTGCCAGCAGTTACTCCCCCAAGGCGTCCTACGAGCAGTACTTC	CASSYSPKASYEQYF
TRBJ2-5	.	.	TRBV18	TGTGCCAGCTCTCGGGGGCAGGGCGGACCAGAGACCCAGTACTTC	CASSRGQGGPETQYF
TRBJ2-5	TRBD1	.	TRBV7-2	TGTGCCAGCAGCCCCCGGATGGACAGGCCCCAAGAGACCCAGTACTTC	CASSPRMDRPQETQYF
TRBJ2-5	.	.	TRBV6-5	TGTGCCAGCACCCCGGACCAAGAGACCCAGTACTTC	CASTPDQETQYF
TRBJ2-6	.	.	TRBV25-1	TGTGCCAGCAGTACACTAACCCCGGCCGGGGCCAACGTCCTGACTTTC	CASSTLTPAGANVLTF
TRBJ1-1	.	few	TRBV19	TGTGCCAGTAGTGGCACCAACACTGAAGCTTTCTTT	CASSGTNTEAFF
TRBJ1-1	.	once	TRBV7-2	TGTGCCAGCAGCTTGGGGCTGTCGGGCACTGAAGCTTTCTTT	CASSLGLSGTEAFF
TRBJ1-5	.	.	TRBV28	TGTGCCAGCAGTTTTGGGACAATCGGTACTAATCAGCCCCAGCATTTT	CASSFGTIGTNQPQHF
TRBJ2-5	.	.	TRBV7-2	TGTGCCAGCAGCGTCGGAGAGACCCAGTACTTC	CASSVGETQYF
TRBJ1-5	TRBD1	.	TRBV19	TGTGCCAGTACCCCTCGTAGGGGGCACTCTTATAGCAATCAGCCCCAGCATTTT	CASTPRRGHSYSNQPQHF
TRBJ1-4	.	.	TRBV7-2	TGTGCCAGCAGCTCTCACCTGGGGGATGAAAAACTGTTTTTT	CASSSHLGDEKLFF
TRBJ2-7	TRBD2	.	TRBV7-9	TGTGCCAGCAGTTCGCTAGCGGGAGCTTCCTACGAGCAGTACTTC	CASSSLAGASYEQYF
TRBJ2-2	TRBD2	.	TRBV5-1	TGCGCCAGCAGCTCCATGAAGGGGACTAGCGGGAGCGCCGGGGAGCTGTTTTTT	CASSSMKGTSGSAGELFF
TRBJ2-7	TRBD1	.	TRBV7-2	TGTGCCAGCAGCACACCGGACAGGGGGCGCTACGAGCAGTACTTC	CASSTPDRGRYEQYF
TRBJ1-5	.	.	TRBV15	TGTGCCACCCGCGGGAACGATCAGCCCCAGCATTTT	CATRGNDQPQHF
TRBJ2-1	TRBD2	.	TRBV28	TGTGCCAGCAGTTTAAGCGGGAGGGGCTACAATGAGCAGTTCTTC	CASSLSGRGYNEQFF
TRBJ2-3	TRBD1	.	TRBV5-4	TGTGCCAGCAGCTCCAGGGGGAGCACAGATACGCAGTATTTT	CASSSRGSTDTQYF
TRBJ2-1	TRBD2	.	TRBV7-2	TGTGCCAGCAGCTTAGAGCGGGGGGTGGAGCAGTTCTTC	CASSLERGVEQFF
TRBJ2-2	.	.	TRBV11-2	TGTGCCAGCAGCCCGAGAGGCGCGGGGAACACCGGGGAGCTGTTTTTT	CASSPRGAGNTGELFF
TRBJ1-2	.	.	TRBV5-1	TGCGCCAGCAGCATAGACAGGTCCGGCTACACCTTC	CASSIDRSGYTF
TRBJ1-1	.	.	TRBV11-3	TGTGCCAGCAGCGCCGGGGGGCGGAACACTGAAGCTTTCTTT	CASSAGGRNTEAFF
TRBJ2-3	.	.	TRBV2	TGTGCCAGCAGTGAATGGACCCAAACTATCACAGATACGCAGTATTTT	CASSEWTQTITDTQYF
TRBJ1-1	.	.	TRBV29-1	TGCAGCGTTGGCGGGGTGGCTGAAGCTTTCTTT	CSVGGVAEAFF
TRBJ2-7	.	.	TRBV19	TGTGCCAGTAGTCCCCGTGGGGGGTCCTACGAGCAGTACTTC	CASSPRGGSYEQYF
TRBJ1-1	.	.	TRBV5-8	TGTGCCAGCAGCCTCCTCCCGGGACCGACTTTTGAAGCTTTCTTT	CASSLLPGPTFEAFF